These 8 T cell receptor beta chains came from one sample sequenced in a study of T-cell reconstitution after alpha-beta-depleted transplantation in children. As it was prepared, the TCRbeta library received unique molecular identifiers. TCRdb itself ran the PCR reads through MiXCR, one entry per CDR3 protein. The top ten clones hold 4.3% of a sample with around 340,000 distinct CDR3 sequences, roughly 13% of them seen once. The sequenced sample was PBMCs, obtained from the stem cell graft. The origin of the receptors is a human donor who donated a stem cell graft to a child with Fanconi anemia.

The chain links TRBV5-5 to TRBJ2-3; 10 bases agree with TRBD2. Germline lookup yields CDR1 SGHKS and CDR2 YYEKEE (reference sequence). Trimming removed 7 bases from V and 1 base from J; junction bases left unmatched: 15. There are 18 residues in the CDR3. This chain's CDR3 is CASRRDTASGSRTDTQYF. The DNA of the CDR3 is TGTGCCAGCCGACGAGATACCGCTAGCGGGAGCCGCACAGATACGCAGTATTTT.

This clonotype was seen many times. The V and J genes are TRBV7-9 and TRBJ2-7; no reliable D call. Trimming shortened V by 2 bases and J by 7 bases, and 12 bases separated the two germline ends. Looked up from germline, CDR1 is SEHNR and CDR2 is FQNEAQ (reference sequence). The CDR3 contains 13 residues. CDR3 loop: CASSLMGVGEQYF. The CDR3 DNA reads as TGTGCCAGCAGCTTAATGGGCGTAGGGGAGCAGTACTTC.

This clonotype was found many times. The chain combines TRBV29-1 with TRBJ2-1; 7 bases align to TRBD2. Germline lookup yields CDR1 SQVTM and CDR2 ANQGSEA. The CDR3 covers 14 residues. With 4 bases clipped from V and 6 bases from J, the junction kept 9 bases outside the gene matches. The DNA of the CDR3 is TGCAGCGTTGTAGGAAGCGGGGTCGCCAATGAGCAGTTCTTC. Its protein product is CSVVGSGVANEQFF.

This clonotype was seen only a few times. The chain recombines TRBV3-1 with TRBJ1-1; possible D gene TRBD1, 5 bases. This CDR3 comprises 13 residues. V was shortened by 4 bases and J by 4 bases, with 10 bases between the two germline ends. Per the germline V gene, CDR1 is LGHDT and CDR2 is YNNKEL (reference sequence). CDR3 residues: CASSPGTSTEAFF. CDR3 in DNA: TGTGCCAGCAGCCCCGGGACTAGCACTGAAGCTTTCTTT. Drawing the rest from reference TRBV3-1 and TRBJ1-1, the complete variable domain is DTAVSQTPKYLVTQMGNDKSIKCEQNLGHDTMYWYKQDSKKFLKIMFSYNNKELIINETVPNRFSPKSPDKAHLNLHINSLELGDSAVYFCASSPGTSTEAFFGQGTRLTVV.

This rearrangement joins TRBV4-3 to TRBJ1-2; D possibly corresponds to TRBD1 (5 bases). Germline assignment: CDR1 LGHNA and CDR2 YSLEER. Trimming pared 0 bases from V and 6 bases from J, leaving 14 bases between. The CDR3 is 15 amino acids. CDR3 loop: CASSQEGGPFDGYTF. The DNA of the CDR3 is TGCGCCAGCAGCCAAGAGGGGGGACCGTTCGATGGCTACACCTTC.

This clonotype was observed a few times. This rearrangement joins TRBV11-2 to TRBJ2-3; 7 bases agree with TRBD1. J gave up 4 bases and V 0 bases, and 10 bases lay outside the gene matches. CDR3 length: 17 amino acids. Germline CDR1 SGHAT, CDR2 FQNNGV. This CDR3 reads CASSLDVHRGEADTQYF. The CDR3 coding sequence is TGTGCCAGCAGCTTAGATGTTCACAGGGGTGAGGCAGATACGCAGTATTTT.

This clonotype was counted only a few times. V and J are TRBV5-1 and TRBJ1-3; D is unclear. Germline CDR1 reads SGHRS; CDR2 reads YFSETQ. The CDR3 sequence is 15 residues long. Trimming removed 4 bases at V and 5 bases at J, with 16 bases between. CDR3 in amino acids: CASSPDGGLRNTIYF. CDR3 DNA: TGCGCCAGCAGCCCCGATGGCGGACTCCGAAACACCATATATTTT.

Only a few counts were recorded for this clonotype. V is TRBV5-1 and J is TRBJ2-2, with 8 bases identical to TRBD2. The germline V gene has CDR1 SGHRS and CDR2 YFSETQ. The CDR3 covers 16 residues. V lost 0 bases, J lost 10 bases, and 11 bases stayed unmatched. The CDR3 bases are TGCGCCAGCAGCTTGGGCGTAGCGGGGCTTTCCGAGGAGCTGTTTTTT. Encoded protein: CASSLGVAGLSEELFF.